These 23 T cell receptor beta chains came from one sample sequenced in a study of graft-versus-host responses after intestinal transplantation. These TCRs' antigens remain unknown. Measured with immunoSEQ multiplex PCR; TCRdb has only the in-frame clones, and not every one. The sample lists over 100,000 clones, around 94% occurring once. Material: unstimulated CD4+ T cells sorted from spleen or lymph node cells, obtained before transplant. The receptors shown here come from a human donor who was the organ donor for an intestinal transplant.

Comments on this clone: This sample includes further DNA sequences coding for the same CDR3. The gene calls are TRBV7-2 and TRBJ1-2; D may be TRBD1 (5 bases). The CDR3 has 13 residues. Trimming removed 5 bases at V and 2 bases at J, with 9 bases between. In germline, CDR1 is SGHTA, CDR2 FQGNSA. The CDR3 DNA sequence: TGTGCCAGCAGCCCCGACAGAAACTATGGCTACACCTTC. It yields the protein CASSPDRNYGYTF.

The chain links TRBV6-1 to TRBJ2-7, with 8 bases aligning to TRBD1. The junction had 10 bases not matched to a gene; V was cut back by 4 bases and J by 11 bases. Per the germline V gene, CDR1 is MNHNS and CDR2 is SASEGT. This CDR3 spans 13 amino acids. CDR3 residues: CASSAQDREIEYF. CDR3 bases: TGTGCCAGCAGTGCCCAGGACAGGGAAATTGAGTACTTC.

V usage is TRBV18 and J usage is TRBJ2-1; unclear D gene. The CDR3 contains 15 residues. Germline assignment: CDR1 KGHSH and CDR2 LQKENI. V lost 3 bases and J lost 2, with 11 bases in between. The CDR3: CASSPWGFAYNEQFF. In DNA form, the CDR3 reads TGTGCCAGCTCACCGTGGGGATTCGCCTACAATGAGCAGTTCTTC.

This clone was recorded only once. The chain uses TRBV19 and TRBJ1-1; D gene ambiguous. The CDR3 consists of 12 residues. The germline CDR1 and CDR2 sequences are LNHDA and SQIVND (reference sequence). The V gene lost 5 bases and the J gene lost 5 bases, with 9 bases spanning the gap. For the CDR3, the DNA is TGTGCCAGTAGTCCCTCCTTAACTGAAGCTTTCTTT. It is translated as CASSPSLTEAFF.

This chain's CDR3 is CASSPRTDTQYF. CDR3 sequence (DNA): TGTGCCAGCTCACCCCGCACAGATACGCAGTATTTT. The V and J genes are TRBV18 and TRBJ2-3; D call uncertain. Trimming cost V 3 bases and J 1 base, with 2 bases left between them. CDR1 and CDR2 from the germline V gene are KGHSH and LQKENI. The CDR3 extends over 12 amino acids.

CDR3 in amino acids: CASSLGTSGRSEQYF. CDR3 DNA: TGTGCCAGCAGCTTAGGGACTAGCGGGAGGTCCGAGCAGTACTTC. The J gene is TRBJ2-7, the V gene TRBV7-2; 14 nucleotides agree with TRBD2. J gave up 6 bases and V 1 base, and 2 bases lay outside the gene matches. This CDR3 is built from 15 residues. Germline lookup yields CDR1 SGHTA and CDR2 FQGNSA.

The chain couples TRBV7-9 to TRBJ2-2; 9 bases are shared with TRBD1. Trimming took 2 bases from V and 4 from J; bases not matched to a gene: 8. The CDR3 is 17 amino acids. CDR1 and CDR2 (germline): SEHNR, FQNEAQ (reference sequence). For the CDR3, the DNA is TGTGCCAGCAGCTTATCTACAGGGGGCGGGAGCACCGGGGAGCTGTTTTTT. This codes for CASSLSTGGGSTGELFF.

The CDR3 loop is CASSIIWGVGELFF. The CDR3 region has the DNA TGTGCCAGTAGTATTATTTGGGGTGTCGGGGAGCTGTTTTTT. V usage is TRBV19 and J usage is TRBJ2-2; D remains unclear. The CDR3 covers 14 residues. Trimming cost V 3 bases and J 7 bases, with 12 bases left between them. Germline V gene sequence: CDR1 LNHDA, CDR2 SQIVND (reference sequence).

The rearrangement uses TRBV7-9 and TRBJ1-2, with D uncertain. Trimming shortened V by 5 bases and J by 6 bases, and 13 bases separated the two germline ends. The CDR3 is 13 residues long. CDR1 is SEHNR and CDR2 is FQNEAQ in the germline V gene (reference sequence). The CDR3 sequence is CASSPPKVDGYTF. Written as DNA, the CDR3 is TGTGCCAGCAGCCCCCCGAAGGTAGATGGCTACACCTTC. Filled out from reference TRBV7-9 and TRBJ1-2, the complete variable domain reads DTGVSQNPRHKITKRGQNVTFRCDPISEHNRLYWYRQTLGQGPEFLTYFQNEAQLEKSRLLSDRFSAERPKGSFSTLEIQRTEQGDSAMYLCASSPPKVDGYTFGSGTRLTVV.

CDR3 region: CASSAQGDSGNTIYF. CDR3 DNA: TGTGCCAGCAGCGCGCAGGGGGACTCTGGAAACACCATATATTTT. V is TRBV9 and J is TRBJ1-3, with 7 bases matching TRBD1. Trimming removed 3 bases from V and 0 bases from J; junction bases left unmatched: 3. The CDR3 length is 15 residues. The germline CDR1 and CDR2 sequences are SGDLS and YYNGEE.

The J gene is TRBJ2-1, the V gene TRBV11-2; 11 nucleotides match TRBD1. Trimming took 5 bases from V and 8 from J; bases not matched to a gene: 11. The CDR3 sequence is 16 residues long. In germline, CDR1 is SGHAT, CDR2 FQNNGV. Here the CDR3 DNA reads TGTGCCAGCAGCAAAGGACAGGGGGCTCGATATGATGAGCAGTTCTTC. This translates into CASSKGQGARYDEQFF.

This chain connects TRBV27 to TRBJ1-4; D remains ambiguous. Germline V CDR1 and CDR2: MNHEY, SMNVEV (reference sequence). The germline V and J ends were trimmed by 6 bases and 5 bases, with 13 bases remaining between them. The CDR3 consists of 14 residues. Here the CDR3 reads CASRLWGDNEKLFF. DNA for the CDR3: TGTGCCAGCAGGCTTTGGGGAGACAATGAAAAACTGTTTTTT.

The gene calls are TRBV28 and TRBJ2-4, with D possibly being TRBD1 or TRBD2 (6 bases each). CDR3 length equals 16 residues. CDR1 and CDR2 (germline): MDHEN, SYDVKM. V lost 3 bases to trimming and J lost 3 bases, with 15 bases between them. The CDR3 DNA reads as TGTGCCAGCAGTTTTGTGGGGGGCAGTGTCAAAAACATTCAGTACTTC. Translating it yields CASSFVGGSVKNIQYF.

The gene calls are TRBV14 and TRBJ1-1; D uncertain. V was cut by 5 bases and J by 5 bases, with 18 bases left in between. The germline CDR1 and CDR2 sequences are SGHDN and FVKESK. The CDR3 is made up of 15 amino acids. DNA of the CDR3: TGTGCCAGCAGCTGGACCCGCCCCCCGGGGACTGAAGCTTTCTTT. This encodes CASSWTRPPGTEAFF.

This clone has a single count. This chain connects TRBV19 to TRBJ1-1; 7 bases match TRBD1. The junction had 0 bases not matched to a gene; V was cut back by 1 base and J by 4 bases. From germline, CDR1 is LNHDA and CDR2 SQIVND (reference sequence). The CDR3 totals 13 residues. In DNA, the CDR3 is TGTGCCAGTAGTATAGCAGGGGGCACTGAAGCTTTCTTT. This codes for CASSIAGGTEAFF.

V usage is TRBV27 and J usage is TRBJ1-1, with D tentatively TRBD1 (6 bases). The CDR3 is 15 amino acids. Trimming removed 7 bases from V and 5 bases from J, with 20 bases in between. Germline V gives CDR1 MNHEY, CDR2 SMNVEV (reference sequence). CDR3 nucleotides: TGTGCCAGCACCATAACCCCGGGGGCAGGGACTGAAGCTTTCTTT. This sequence encodes CASTITPGAGTEAFF.

The CDR3 loop is CASSIGILSEETQYF. The CDR3 DNA sequence: TGTGCCAGTAGTATTGGGATCCTCTCGGAAGAGACCCAGTACTTC. This sequence joins TRBV19 and TRBJ2-5; no reliable D call. V was trimmed by 3 bases and J by 3 bases, leaving 14 bases between them. Germline V gene sequence: CDR1 LNHDA, CDR2 SQIVND (reference sequence). This CDR3 is 15 amino acids long.

The chain has TRBV30 and TRBJ1-1; TRBD1 matches 8 bases. The CDR3 length is 14 residues. Germline trimming cut 2 bases from V and 1 base from J; bases unmatched to any gene: 3. Germline V lookup: CDR1 GTSNPN, CDR2 SVGIG (reference sequence). CDR3 DNA sequence: TGTGCCTGGAGTCCCGGGACAGGGAACACTGAAGCTTTCTTT. It is translated as CAWSPGTGNTEAFF. Full variable domain (missing parts from reference TRBV30 and TRBJ1-1): SQTIHQWPATLVQPVGSPLSLECTVEGTSNPNLYWYRQAAGRGLQLLFYSVGIGQISSEVPQNLSASRPQDRQFILSSKKLLLSDSGFYLCAWSPGTGNTEAFFGQGTRLTVV.

A single count supports this clone. The chain has TRBV11-2 and TRBJ1-3; no definite D call. Germline CDR1 and CDR2: SGHAT and FQNNGV. Trimming cost V 1 base and J 2 bases, with 15 bases left between them. This CDR3 has 17 residues. CDR3 loop: CASSLAVLRSTGNTIYF. The CDR3, as DNA: TGTGCCAGCAGCTTAGCGGTGTTACGGTCAACTGGAAACACCATATATTTT.

The rearrangement links TRBV2 to TRBJ2-4, with 8 bases fitting TRBD1. The CDR3 contains 15 residues. The J segment lost 2 bases and the V segment lost 2 bases, leaving 2 bases of the junction unmatched. Germline lookup yields CDR1 SNHLY and CDR2 FYNNEI. CDR3 DNA sequence: TGTGCCAGCAGTGAACCAGGGGGCTCCAAAAACATTCAGTACTTC. Translated, it gives CASSEPGGSKNIQYF.

This clone was seen only once. V is TRBV4-2 and J is TRBJ2-1, with 9 nucleotides matching TRBD2. Trimming cost V 0 bases and J 7 bases; bases outside gene matches: 7. Germline lookup yields CDR1 LGHNA and CDR2 YNFKEQ. The CDR3 length is 16 residues. The CDR3 is CASSQERGRARNEQFF. The CDR3, as DNA: TGTGCCAGCAGCCAAGAACGCGGGAGGGCCCGGAATGAGCAGTTCTTC.

This sequence joins TRBV29-1 and TRBJ2-3, with D possibly being TRBD1 (6 bases). Germline V gene data show CDR1 as SQVTM and CDR2 as ANQGSEA. The CDR3 runs to 13 residues. V was cut by 0 bases and J by 4 bases, with 8 bases left in between. CDR3 sequence (DNA): TGCAGCGTTGAAGATACAGGGTCAGATACGCAGTATTTT. It translates to CSVEDTGSDTQYF.

The gene calls are TRBV30 and TRBJ2-1; 9 nucleotides line up with TRBD2. CDR1 and CDR2 from the germline V gene are GTSNPN and SVGIG (reference sequence). This CDR3 spans 15 amino acids. Unmatched junction bases numbered 3, after V lost 0 bases and J lost 3 bases. The DNA for the CDR3 is TGTGCCTGGAGTGTGGGTAGCGGGAGCTACAATGAGCAGTTCTTC. Translation: CAWSVGSGSYNEQFF. The entire variable domain, with the rest obtained from reference TRBV30 and TRBJ2-1, is as follows: SQTIHQWPATLVQPVGSPLSLECTVEGTSNPNLYWYRQAAGRGLQLLFYSVGIGQISSEVPQNLSASRPQDRQFILSSKKLLLSDSGFYLCAWSVGSGSYNEQFFGPGTRLTVL.